The next 9 T cell receptor beta chains were all read from a single sample in a study of early T cells in non-severe SARS-CoV-2 infection. TCRdb reprocessed the 5' RACE reads with MiXCR, giving one entry per CDR3 protein. The sample shows 20,000 to 25,000 distinct CDR3 sequences, 4% to 5% of them seen only once. The source material was whole blood. The receptors stem from an adult who was a healthcare worker with PCR-confirmed SARS-CoV-2 infection or an uninfected control (not recorded which).

This clonotype occurred many times. The chain is built from TRBV6-2 or TRBV6-3 and TRBJ1-5; D unclear. Trimming left V 4 bases short and J 2 bases short, with 15 bases between. The length of the CDR3 is 16 residues. CDR1 is MNHEY and CDR2 is SVGEGT in the germline V gene. CDR3: CASSWYRQSGNQPQHF. As DNA, the CDR3 is TGTGCCAGCAGTTGGTATCGGCAGTCAGGCAATCAGCCCCAGCATTTT.

This rearrangement joins TRBV5-4 to TRBJ1-5; D gene unclear. This CDR3 region has 15 residues. Germline CDR1 SGHNT, CDR2 YYREEE (reference sequence). The germline V and J ends were trimmed by 4 bases and 5 bases, with 16 bases remaining between them. DNA for the CDR3: TGTGCCAGCAGCCCGGGGTTAGGGAGGGATCAGCCCCAGCATTTT. Translation gives CASSPGLGRDQPQHF. Full variable domain (rest looked up from reference TRBV5-4 and TRBJ1-5): ETGVTQSPTHLIKTRGQQVTLRCSSQSGHNTVSWYQQALGQGPQFIFQYYREEENGRGNFPPRFSGLQFPNYSSELNVNALELDDSALYLCASSPGLGRDQPQHFGDGTRLSIL.

This clonotype was seen at least ten times. The V gene is TRBV30, the J gene TRBJ2-7; D remains unclear. V lost 2 bases and J 3 bases, leaving 11 bases between the germline ends. CDR3 length equals 13 residues. Germline V lookup: CDR1 GTSNPN, CDR2 SVGIG (reference sequence). For the CDR3, the DNA is TGTGCCTGGAGTCGAGGTACCCGCTACGAGCAGTACTTC. It codes for CAWSRGTRYEQYF.

This clonotype was found many times. V usage is TRBV7-2 and J usage is TRBJ1-6; 11 bases fit TRBD1. V lost 1 base and J lost 9; bases outside the gene matches: 5. Germline lookup yields CDR1 SGHTA and CDR2 FQGNSA. The CDR3 loop spans 16 amino acids. The CDR3 loop is CASSLEGQGGSSPLHF. The CDR3 coding sequence is TGTGCCAGCAGCTTAGAGGGACAGGGGGGTAGTTCACCCCTCCACTTT.

This clonotype came up many times. This chain joins TRBV7-6 and TRBJ2-5; 10 nucleotides line up with TRBD1. Germline V lookup: CDR1 SGHVS, CDR2 FNYEAQ. This CDR3 spans 15 amino acids. Trimming took 7 bases from V and 5 from J; bases not matched to a gene: 10. In DNA form, the CDR3 reads TGTGCCAGCATGTCGGGACAGGGGAGGGTGGAGACCCAGTACTTC. Its protein is CASMSGQGRVETQYF.

Many counts were recorded for this clonotype. The chain is built from TRBV30 and TRBJ2-7; the D gene is possibly TRBD1 (6 bases). The CDR3 is 12 residues long. Germline V gene sequence: CDR1 GTSNPN, CDR2 SVGIG (reference sequence). V lost 0 bases, J lost 11 bases, and 14 bases lay in between. DNA of the CDR3: TGTGCCTGGAGTGTTAATCACAGGGAAAAGTACTTC. Translation gives CAWSVNHREKYF.

This clonotype was seen ten or more times. This chain connects TRBV6-2 or TRBV6-3 to TRBJ2-1, with D unclear. This CDR3 region has 11 residues. Germline loops: CDR1 MNHEY, CDR2 SVGEGT. Between the trimmed V and J ends, which lost 4 bases and 6 bases, there was a span of 4 bases. The CDR3 sequence is CASSSGNEQFF. The DNA of the CDR3 is TGTGCCAGCAGTTCAGGCAATGAGCAGTTCTTC.

The genes are TRBV7-9 and TRBJ2-7; TRBD1 matches at 9 bases. Germline V gives CDR1 SEHNR, CDR2 FQNEAQ (reference sequence). The CDR3 totals 19 residues. The ends lost 4 bases at V and 2 bases at J; junction bases unmatched: 18. The CDR3 DNA is TGTGCCAGCAGCTCTACTTTCTTCCGGGACAGGGAATCCCCCTACGAGCAGTACTTC. The encoded protein is CASSSTFFRDRESPYEQYF.

This clonotype was recorded at least ten times. The chain uses TRBV2 and TRBJ2-7, with D perhaps matching TRBD1 (6 bases). Germline CDR1 SNHLY, CDR2 FYNNEI. The V gene lost 10 bases and the J gene lost 0 bases, with 19 bases spanning the gap. This CDR3 contains 15 residues. The CDR3 nucleotides are TGTGCCACCACACTCCAGGGGAAGAGCTCCTACGAGCAGTACTTC. Its protein is CATTLQGKSSYEQYF.